This T cell receptor (beta chain) was identified during a study of T-cell reconstitution after alpha-beta-depleted transplantation in children. This clonotype was found a few times. Germline CDR1 reads SEHNR; CDR2 reads FQNEAQ (reference sequence). V was cut by 5 bases and J by 5 bases, with 13 bases left in between. The CDR3 is 14 amino acids. As it was prepared, the TCRbeta library received unique molecular identifiers. In TCRdb, the PCR reads were re-called with MiXCR into one record per CDR3 protein. The sample lists some 390,000 distinct CDR3 sequences, roughly 21% occurring once. The starting material was PBMCs from the stem cell graft donor, obtained from the stem cell graft. The TCR sequence derives from a human donor who donated a stem cell graft to a child with acute myeloid leukemia. The chain employs TRBV7-9 and TRBJ2-1; D not resolved. The CDR3 DNA follows: TGTGCCAGCAGCACCCTCGGACCGAACAATGAGCAGTTCTTC. Encoded protein: CASSTLGPNNEQFF. The full variable domain, with the rest looked up from reference TRBV7-9 and TRBJ2-1, is DTGVSQNPRHKITKRGQNVTFRCDPISEHNRLYWYRQTLGQGPEFLTYFQNEAQLEKSRLLSDRFSAERPKGSFSTLEIQRTEQGDSAMYLCASSTLGPNNEQFFGPGTRLTVL.